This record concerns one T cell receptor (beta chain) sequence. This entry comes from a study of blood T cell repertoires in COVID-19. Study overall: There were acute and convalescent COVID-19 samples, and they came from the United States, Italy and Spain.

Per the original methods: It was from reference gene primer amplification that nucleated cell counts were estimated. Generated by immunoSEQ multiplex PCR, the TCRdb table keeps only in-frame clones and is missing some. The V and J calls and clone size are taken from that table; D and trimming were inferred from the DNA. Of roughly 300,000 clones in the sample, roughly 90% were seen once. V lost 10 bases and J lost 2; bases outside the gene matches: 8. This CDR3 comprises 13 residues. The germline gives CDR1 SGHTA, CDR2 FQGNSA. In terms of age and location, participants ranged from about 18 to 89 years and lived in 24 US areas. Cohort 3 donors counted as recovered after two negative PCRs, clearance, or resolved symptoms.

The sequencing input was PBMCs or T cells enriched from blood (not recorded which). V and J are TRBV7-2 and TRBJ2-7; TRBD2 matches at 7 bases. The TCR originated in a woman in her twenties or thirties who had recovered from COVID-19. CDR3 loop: CATRPGTTYEQYF. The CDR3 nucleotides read TGTGCCACCAGGCCCGGGACTACCTACGAGCAGTACTTC.